Below are 19 T cell receptor beta chains sequenced from a single sample in a study of cytomegalovirus exposure and HLA in healthy donors. The PCR ran on 60 Vbeta and 13 Jbeta primers. The assay was immunoSEQ multiplex PCR, and TCRdb's table has in-frame clones only and misses some. The sample holds 200,000 to 250,000 clones, 82% seen once. The sample taken for sequencing was PBMCs. These receptors were obtained from a woman aged 40 to 49 in good health and CMV-seronegative.

This chain joins TRBV13 and TRBJ1-5; D is ambiguous. CDR1 and CDR2 (germline): PRHDT, FYEKMQ (reference sequence). The V gene lost 3 bases and the J gene lost 9 bases, with 9 bases spanning the gap. The CDR3 runs 12 residues. The CDR3 reads CASSFSSGPQHF. CDR3 in DNA: TGTGCCAGCAGCTTCTCATCAGGGCCCCAGCATTTT.

The chain is built from TRBV5-4 and TRBJ2-7; 10 bases agree with TRBD2. The CDR3 length is 15 residues. J gave up 2 bases and V 4 bases, and 6 bases lay outside the gene matches. CDR1 SGHNT and CDR2 YYREEE come from the germline V gene (reference sequence). CDR3 in DNA: TGTGCCAGCAGCGAAAGGACTAGCGGAGCCTACGAGCAGTACTTC. This gives the protein CASSERTSGAYEQYF.

This rearrangement joins TRBV18 to TRBJ1-1; 8 nucleotides line up with TRBD1. This CDR3 has 15 amino acids. V lost 4 bases, J lost 4 bases, and 8 bases stayed unmatched. Germline V lookup: CDR1 KGHSH, CDR2 LQKENI. CDR3 residues: CASSLRDRLGTEAFF. For the CDR3, the DNA is TGTGCCAGCTCACTAAGGGACAGGTTAGGCACTGAAGCTTTCTTT. The full variable domain, with the rest looked up from reference TRBV18 and TRBJ1-1, is NAGVMQNPRHLVRRRGQEARLRCSPMKGHSHVYWYRQLPEEGLKFMVYLQKENIIDESGMPKERFSAEFPKEGPSILRIQQVVRGDSAAYFCASSLRDRLGTEAFFGQGTRLTVV.

The chain combines TRBV18 with TRBJ2-7; 9 bases match TRBD1. Trimming at V came to 6 bases and at J to 6 bases, leaving 3 bases not matched to a gene. CDR1 is KGHSH and CDR2 is LQKENI in the germline V gene. The CDR3 runs to 12 residues. The CDR3 loop is CASSGQGFEQYF. CDR3 bases: TGTGCCAGCTCGGGACAGGGCTTCGAGCAGTACTTC.

In this sample, this clone turned up a few times. This chain links TRBV6-5 with TRBJ2-1; D perhaps matches TRBD1 (6 bases). The CDR3 extends over 14 amino acids. The V gene's germline CDR1 is MNHEY and CDR2 SVGAGI. V was clipped by 7 bases and J by 7 bases, with 17 bases between them. The CDR3 sequence is CASTRDKVGNEQFF. CDR3 bases: TGTGCCAGCACGAGGGACAAGGTCGGGAATGAGCAGTTCTTC.

The chain employs TRBV6-1 and TRBJ2-1; D is possibly TRBD1 (6 bases). V lost 7 bases and J lost 3, with 10 bases in between. The CDR3 covers 13 residues. The V gene's germline CDR1 is MNHNS and CDR2 SASEGT. The CDR3 protein is CASTDRDYNEQFF. As DNA, the CDR3 is TGTGCCAGCACGGACAGAGACTACAATGAGCAGTTCTTC.

The rearrangement joins TRBV5-1 to TRBJ2-5, with D tentatively TRBD1 (5 bases). Germline CDR1 SGHRS, CDR2 YFSETQ. The ends were cut back, 3 bases at V and 1 base at J, with 10 bases in the middle. The CDR3 totals 14 residues. In nucleotides, the CDR3 is TGCGCCAGCAGCTCCAGCGACAGCCAAGAGACCCAGTACTTC. Translated, it gives CASSSSDSQETQYF.

This clone was observed once. CDR3 region: CASSLNSDTQYF. Here the CDR3 DNA reads TGCGCCAGCAGCCTCAACAGTGATACGCAGTATTTT. The genes are TRBV5-1 and TRBJ2-3, with unresolved D. Trimming took off 4 bases at V and 6 bases at J, with 9 bases between the two ends. CDR1 SGHRS and CDR2 YFSETQ come from the germline V gene. The CDR3 has 12 residues.

The gene calls are TRBV28 and TRBJ1-3, with TRBD1 as a possible D gene (5 bases). CDR3 length: 14 residues. Trimming removed 6 bases from V and 2 bases from J, with 11 bases in between. Germline values: CDR1 MDHEN, CDR2 SYDVKM. CDR3 sequence (DNA): TGTGCCAGCAGATTAGGAGGGGCTGGAAACACCATATATTTT. Amino acids: CASRLGGAGNTIYF.

With regard to this clone: Other DNA sequences from this sample encode an identical CDR3 as well. This chain joins TRBV5-1 and TRBJ2-2, with 11 nucleotides matching TRBD1. Germline-derived CDR1 and CDR2 are SGHRS and YFSETQ. The CDR3 runs to 16 residues. The ends lost 4 bases at V and 5 bases at J; junction bases unmatched: 7. The CDR3 reads CASSIGQGANTGELFF. The CDR3 bases are TGCGCCAGCAGCATAGGACAGGGGGCAAATACCGGGGAGCTGTTTTTT.

This clone was seen a handful of times. CDR3 sequence reads: CASGDRGRTDTQYF. Here the CDR3 DNA reads TGTGCCAGCGGGGACAGGGGACGCACAGATACGCAGTATTTT. The rearrangement joins TRBV6-1 to TRBJ2-3, with 10 bases that match TRBD1. Per germline, CDR1 MNHNS and CDR2 SASEGT. V shed 8 bases and J 1 base; nucleotides not matched to a gene: 3. CDR3 length: 14 amino acids.

The chain uses TRBV5-4 and TRBJ2-1; D possibly corresponds to TRBD1 (7 bases). This CDR3 region has 15 residues. The ends were cut back, 4 bases at V and 3 bases at J, with 14 bases in the middle. The germline V gene has CDR1 SGHNT and CDR2 YYREEE (reference sequence). CDR3 coding DNA: TGTGCCAGCAGCGGAGGGCAGGGGGGCTACAATGAGCAGTTCTTC. Translating it yields CASSGGQGGYNEQFF.

This clone was picked up a small number of times. This rearrangement joins TRBV28 to TRBJ2-1, with D hard to call. CDR1 is MDHEN, CDR2 SYDVKM, per germline. CDR3 size: 13 residues. The ends were cut back, 3 bases at V and 6 bases at J, with 9 bases in the middle. The CDR3 loop is CASSFPPPNEQFF. The CDR3 DNA follows: TGTGCCAGCAGTTTCCCCCCTCCCAATGAGCAGTTCTTC.

The rearrangement joins TRBV7-8 to TRBJ2-7; TRBD2 aligns across 10 bases. Germline V gene sequence: CDR1 SGHVS, CDR2 FQNEAQ. Trimming at V came to 1 base and at J to 3 bases, leaving 9 bases not matched to a gene. The CDR3 loop spans 17 amino acids. In DNA form, the CDR3 reads TGTGCCAGCAGCTTAGGGGGTTTAGCGGGGGGTTACTACGAGCAGTACTTC. Translated: CASSLGGLAGGYYEQYF. The full variable domain, with the rest looked up from reference TRBV7-8 and TRBJ2-7, is GAGVSQSPRYKVAKRGQDVALRCDPISGHVSLFWYQQALGQGPEFLTYFQNEAQLDKSGLPSDRFFAERPEGSVSTLKIQRTQQEDSAVYLCASSLGGLAGGYYEQYFGPGTRLTVT.

The rearrangement joins TRBV19 to TRBJ2-5, with 8 bases fitting TRBD2. V lost 5 bases to trimming and J lost 1 base; unmatched junction nucleotides: 3. The CDR3 has 14 amino acids. The germline V gene encodes CDR1 LNHDA and CDR2 SQIVND (reference sequence). The CDR3 DNA is TGTGCCAGTAGTCGGGGGGGCCCCCAAGAGACCCAGTACTTC. Its protein product is CASSRGGPQETQYF.

The J gene is TRBJ2-7, the V gene TRBV4-1, with TRBD2 matching 8 bases. Germline V gene data show CDR1 as MGHRA and CDR2 as YSYEKL. J gave up 1 base and V 0 bases, and 5 bases lay outside the gene matches. The CDR3 has 16 amino acids. The CDR3: CASSQESASGSYEQYF. The CDR3 coding sequence is TGCGCCAGCAGCCAAGAGTCAGCTAGCGGGTCCTACGAGCAGTACTTC.

The gene calls are TRBV27 and TRBJ1-1, with TRBD1 matching 8 bases. The junction had 5 bases not matched to a gene; V was cut back by 3 bases and J by 2 bases. The germline CDR1 and CDR2 sequences are MNHEY and SMNVEV (reference sequence). The CDR3 loop spans 15 amino acids. CDR3 residues: CASSLTGEGNTEAFF. The CDR3 coding sequence is TGTGCCAGCAGTTTGACAGGGGAGGGAAACACTGAAGCTTTCTTT.

V and J are TRBV11-2 and TRBJ1-4; D remains unclear. The V and J ends lost 4 bases and 8 bases respectively, with 17 bases between them. The CDR3 sequence is 15 residues long. CDR1 and CDR2 from the germline V gene are SGHAT and FQNNGV. The CDR3 protein is CASSSPRVGGEKLFF. CDR3 bases: TGTGCCAGCAGCTCGCCGCGGGTCGGAGGAGAAAAACTGTTTTTT.

The chain links TRBV27 to TRBJ2-3, with D possibly being TRBD1 (5 bases). CDR1 is MNHEY, CDR2 SMNVEV, per germline (reference sequence). Trimming removed 3 bases from V and 3 bases from J, with 7 bases in between. The length of the CDR3 is 13 residues. This CDR3 reads CASSFRQTDTQYF. The CDR3 nucleotides are TGTGCCAGCAGTTTTAGACAGACAGATACGCAGTATTTT.